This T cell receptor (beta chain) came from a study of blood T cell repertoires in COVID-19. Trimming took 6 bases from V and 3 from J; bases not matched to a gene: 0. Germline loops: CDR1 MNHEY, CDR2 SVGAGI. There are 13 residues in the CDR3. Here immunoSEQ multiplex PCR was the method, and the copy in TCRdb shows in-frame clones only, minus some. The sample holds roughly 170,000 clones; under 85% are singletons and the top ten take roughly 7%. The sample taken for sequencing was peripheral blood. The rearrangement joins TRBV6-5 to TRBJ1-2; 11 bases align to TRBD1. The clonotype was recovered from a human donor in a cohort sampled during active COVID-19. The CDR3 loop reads CASRGQGDYGYTF. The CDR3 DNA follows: TGTGCCAGCAGGGGACAGGGGGACTATGGCTACACCTTC.